This T cell receptor beta chain was captured in a study of early stage breast cancer tumors. Study-wide results and caveats: Tumor and normal breast were distinguished via blood comparison in most of the 16 patients.

Sequencing was performed with immunoSEQ multiplex PCR; in TCRdb, only in-frame clones are kept and a portion is missing. The sample has about 14,000 clones; approximately 80% are singletons. On this clone itself: Its antigen is undetermined.

Germline CDR1 reads MDHEN; CDR2 reads SYDVKM. The J segment lost 6 bases and the V segment lost 5 bases, leaving 1 base of the junction unmatched. The CDR3 loop spans 13 amino acids. The J gene is TRBJ1-6, the V gene TRBV28; TRBD1 agrees at 7 bases. Sequencing was performed on normal breast tissue next to the tumor. The TCR originated in a person aged 45-65 years with breast cancer. The CDR3, as DNA: TGTGCCAGCAGTCGGGACAGTAATTCACCCCTCCACTTT. It yields the protein CASSRDSNSPLHF.